This T cell receptor beta chain emerged from a study of T cells in localized non-small cell lung cancer. As for this clone: Its target is not known.

General observations from the study: Multi-region tumor sequencing was not done, so intratumor heterogeneity could not be excluded. Clonality of T cells reached its maximum in uninvolved adjacent lung, surpassing tumor.

CDR3 size: 15 residues. Germline V lookup: CDR1 MNHNY, CDR2 SVGAGI (reference sequence). The germline V and J ends were trimmed by 7 bases and 0 bases, with 13 bases remaining between them. Sequencing was performed with immunoSEQ multiplex PCR; in TCRdb, only in-frame clones are kept and a portion is missing. The table shows about 47,000 clones, with around 87% occurring only once. This chain links TRBV6-6 with TRBJ1-5; D possibly corresponds to TRBD1 (5 bases). The clonotype originates from a man aged 40-75 years with stage II lung adenocarcinoma. The sequences come from PBMCs, collected before any cancer treatment. The CDR3 bases are TGTGCCAGCACCCCGGGGGACCTTAGCAATCAGCCCCAGCATTTT. Its protein product is CASTPGDLSNQPQHF.